This T cell receptor (beta chain) was retrieved from a study of T cell responses to AZD1222 COVID-19 vaccine (dated by TCRdb to about 2021). Regarding the complete study: A total of 233 trial participants underwent TCR sequencing, of whom some 200 had received two doses of AZD1222 and 26 had received two doses of the MenACWY control vaccine. Trial participants were enrolled by age into subgroups of 18-55, 56-69 and 70-plus years, and around 140, 26 and 57 TCR-sequenced participants, respectively, were included in these subgroups. Broad study findings and their caveats: Only 5 to 7 AZD1222 recipients were SARS-CoV-2 seropositive at baseline, limiting conclusions about previously exposed vaccinees. Spike-specific TCR breadth and depth rose significantly after two AZD1222 doses compared with day 0 and with MenACWY recipients. No day 14 peak-response samples were available, so repertoires were characterized only after the peak T cell response. In the small 56-69-year group, the increase in depth fell short of significance, most likely because of low power. CD4 TCRs associated with the vaccine covered the entire spike protein, and the dominant responses were in regions 160-218 and 743-854. Epitopes outside the regions mutated in the B.1.351 and B.1.1.7 variants were reportedly recognized by nearly half of the unique spike-specific TCRs. Participants were mostly white British, with more females than males. The authors suggested clonal diversity may have been underestimated.

Points on this clone: The specificity of this receptor is unknown. Base qualities are not at hand, and no much larger clone is one base apart.

Taken from cysteine to phenylalanine, the CDR3 has 15 residues. Only CDR3 DNA remains: 45 bases, in frame from the first base. Trimmed from V: 6 bases; trimmed from J: 6 bases; junction bases lacking a gene match: 8. Based on the germline V gene, the CDR1 and CDR2 sequences are SGHTA and FQGNSA. The CDR3 regions of human TCRbeta chains were analyzed by immunosequencing. As for the original processing: TCRs in the repertoires were matched against a reference library of SARS-CoV-2-specific TCRs that had been generated with the MIRA antigen-specificity platform. Breadth was defined as the fraction of unique TCRs that were SARS-CoV-2-associated. Depth was defined as the fraction of total T cells that were SARS-CoV-2-associated. Using the MIRA data, each spike-specific TCR was assigned both to the spike region to which the TCR was reactive and to a CD4 or CD8 class. Log10-transformed breadth and depth values were compared by one-way ANOVA with Sidak's multiple comparisons tests. TCRdb took over this immuneACCESS table, retaining in-frame rearrangements with V and J assigned. Such tables are incomplete; in checked studies, under half of the missing clones stem from an unresolved V gene, and the remainder is unexplained. Clone size and the V and J calls come from that table; the DNA yielded D and trimming. Recorded for this sample are approximately 150,000 clones; more than 70% of them occurred a single time. The ten most abundant clones make up approximately 4.7% of the sample.

In the paper's terms, the time point label means: about 28 days (+/-7) after the second vaccine dose. AZD1222 recipients with second doses at about 4 weeks or about 12 weeks were pooled, because spike-specific TCR depth and breadth did not differ between schedules. The vaccinee samples were drawn from two UK trials, COV001 and COV002, one of which was a single-blind randomized controlled phase 2/3 trial testing AZD1222 (ChAdOx1 nCoV-19) in healthy adults. For TCRbeta chain sequencing, PBMC samples were collected from trial participants at day 0 and at day 28 after the second dose. Sequenced material: peripheral blood, taken 28 days after the second AZD1222 dose. The receptor was derived from an adult who received the AZD1222 COVID-19 vaccine. Recombination joined TRBV7-2 with TRBJ1-5; 10 nucleotides in the junction match TRBD1. The DNA is as follows: TGTGCCAGCAGGGGGACAGGGGATGCCACTCAGCCCCAGCATTTT. Translated, this gives CASRGTGDATQPQHF.